The 30 T cell receptor beta chains below all came from one sample that was sequenced in a study of T-cell reconstitution after alpha-beta-depleted transplantation in children. Molecular barcoding with unique molecular identifiers was used for the TCRbeta library. TCRdb re-called the PCR reads through MiXCR, storing one row per CDR3 protein. The sample has about 230,000 distinct CDR3 sequences; about 8.8% are singletons. Sequencing was performed on PBMCs from the stem cell graft donor, taken from the stem cell graft. The receptors stem from a human donor who donated a stem cell graft to a child with SCID.

Concerning this clonotype itself: A much larger clone sits a single nucleotide away, making a read error possible. The V call is TRBV20-1, the J call TRBJ2-1, with D tentatively TRBD1 (7 bases). Germline V gene lookup returns CDR1 DFQATT and CDR2 SNEGSKA (reference sequence). CDR3 length: 13 amino acids. The CDR3 sequence: CSAAGQQRNEQLF. CDR3 coding DNA: TGCAGTGCTGCGGGACAGCAACGCAATGAGCAGCTCTTC.

CDR3 amino acids: CAISAQGADTQYF. In DNA form, the CDR3 reads TGTGCCATCAGTGCCCAGGGGGCAGATACGCAGTATTTT. V usage is TRBV10-3 and J usage is TRBJ2-3; 7 positions match TRBD1. CDR3 length equals 13 residues. The germline gives CDR1 ENHRY, CDR2 SYGVKD. Trimming cost V 4 bases and J 4 bases; bases outside gene matches: 2.

This clonotype was seen many times. The V call is TRBV7-2, the J call TRBJ1-1; tentatively, D is TRBD1 (6 bases). Germline CDR1 is SGHTA and CDR2 is FQGNSA. The CDR3 length is 12 residues. Trimming stripped 10 bases from V and 4 bases from J, with 13 bases between. In DNA, the CDR3 is TGTGCCACCTCCAACAGGGTCACTGAAGCTTTCTTT. This translates into CATSNRVTEAFF.

This clonotype was recorded at least ten times. V and J are TRBV28 and TRBJ2-7; the match to TRBD2 covers 11 bases. The CDR3 extends over 15 amino acids. The J segment lost 6 bases and the V segment lost 5 bases, leaving 9 bases of the junction unmatched. The germline gives CDR1 MDHEN, CDR2 SYDVKM. The chain's CDR3 is CASSTPGLADLEQYF. As DNA, the CDR3 is TGTGCCAGCAGTACCCCGGGACTAGCGGATCTCGAGCAGTACTTC.

The V and J genes are TRBV7-9 and TRBJ1-1; 11 bases match TRBD1. Germline CDR1 SEHNR, CDR2 FQNEAQ (reference sequence). The CDR3 runs 15 residues. V shed 0 bases and J 5 bases; nucleotides not matched to a gene: 2. This CDR3 is CASSLAGTGGTEAFF. In nucleotides, the CDR3 is TGTGCCAGCAGCTTAGCGGGGACAGGGGGGACTGAAGCTTTCTTT.

Details on this clonotype: A much larger clone is a single base away; this may be a read error. This sequence joins TRBV5-1 and TRBJ2-5; D tentatively fits TRBD1 or TRBD2 (5 bases each). The V end lost 7 bases, the J end lost 7 bases, and 17 bases lay between the germline ends. This CDR3 contains 13 residues. Germline CDR1 and CDR2: SGHRS and YFSETQ. CDR3 sequence: CASWGMGLSTQYF. The CDR3 DNA is TGCGCCAGCTGGGGGATGGGGTTATCGACCCAGTACTTC.

This clonotype came up many times. This chain links TRBV5-1 with TRBJ1-2, with D possibly TRBD1 on 5 matching bases. This CDR3 is built from 13 residues. From germline, CDR1 is SGHRS and CDR2 YFSETQ. The V end lost 4 bases, the J end lost 4 bases, and 11 bases lay between the germline ends. The CDR3 DNA follows: TGCGCCAGCAGCCTAGGACACCTCTATGGCTACACCTTC. Amino acids: CASSLGHLYGYTF. Combining the CDR3 with reference TRBV5-1 and TRBJ1-2 gives the whole variable domain KAGVTQTPRYLIKTRGQQVTLSCSPISGHRSVSWYQQTPGQGLQFLFEYFSETQRNKGNFPGRFSGRQFSNSRSEMNVSTLELGDSALYLCASSLGHLYGYTFGSGTRLTVV.

In this sample, this clonotype turned up many times. V and J are TRBV28 and TRBJ1-4, with TRBD1 matching over 11 bases. The CDR3 runs 17 residues. J lost 6 bases, V lost 5 bases, and 11 bases had no gene match. CDR1 is MDHEN, CDR2 SYDVKM, per germline. CDR3 DNA sequence: TGTGCCAGCAGTGGACCGGGACAGGGGGGATTTCATGAAAAACTGTTTTTT. Translation gives CASSGPGQGGFHEKLFF.

This clonotype occurred many times. V usage is TRBV20-1 and J usage is TRBJ1-1; maybe TRBD1 (6 bases). The CDR3 runs 13 residues. V dropped 3 bases and J dropped 5 bases, with 13 bases sitting between them. Germline V gives CDR1 DFQATT, CDR2 SNEGSKA (reference sequence). The CDR3 spells CSASSGVETEAFF. CDR3 nucleotide sequence: TGCAGTGCTAGTTCAGGGGTAGAGACTGAAGCTTTCTTT.

This clonotype has at least ten counts. V usage is TRBV28 and J usage is TRBJ1-5, with TRBD1 as a possible D gene (5 bases). V lost 4 bases and J lost 0, with 22 bases in between. The CDR3 loop spans 19 amino acids. From germline, CDR1 is MDHEN and CDR2 SYDVKM. CDR3 DNA sequence: TGTGCCAGCAGTTCCCGGGGGGGGAGTTCTTTCTATAGCAATCAGCCCCAGCATTTT. This codes for CASSSRGGSSFYSNQPQHF.

The sample holds a few counts of this clonotype. With a much larger clone just one base away, this may be a read error. The CDR3 nucleotides are TGTGCCAGCAGCCAAGTCTCCAGGGGGCAGCCCCAGCATTTT. It codes for CASSQVSRGQPQHF. V gene TRBV3-1 combines with J gene TRBJ1-5, with 7 bases identical to TRBD1. CDR3 length equals 14 residues. Unmatched junction bases numbered 4, after V lost 1 base and J lost 7 bases. CDR1 is LGHDT and CDR2 is YNNKEL in the germline V gene (reference sequence). Filled out from reference TRBV3-1 and TRBJ1-5, the complete variable domain reads DTAVSQTPKYLVTQMGNDKSIKCEQNLGHDTMYWYKQDSKKFLKIMFSYNNKELIINETVPNRFSPKSPDKAHLNLHINSLELGDSAVYFCASSQVSRGQPQHFGDGTRLSIL.

This clonotype has a count of ten or more. This chain's CDR3 is CASSPGTEPYNEQFF. The CDR3 DNA reads as TGTGCCAGCAGTCCCGGGACAGAACCCTACAATGAGCAGTTCTTC. The chain uses TRBV27 and TRBJ2-1, with 7 bases fitting TRBD1. V shed 5 bases and J 2 bases; nucleotides not matched to a gene: 6. CDR1 is MNHEY, CDR2 SMNVEV, per germline (reference sequence). CDR3 length: 15 residues.

This clonotype was observed many times. J is TRBJ2-5 and V is TRBV11-2, with D unclear. This CDR3 spans 13 amino acids. V lost 7 bases, J lost 2 bases, and 11 bases lay in between. Germline V lookup: CDR1 SGHAT, CDR2 FQNNGV. The CDR3 DNA reads as TGTGCCAGCACCTTTTCTCCGCAAGAGACCCAGTACTTC. This encodes CASTFSPQETQYF. Drawing the rest from reference TRBV11-2 and TRBJ2-5, the complete variable domain is EAGVAQSPRYKIIEKRQSVAFWCNPISGHATLYWYQQILGQGPKLLIQFQNNGVVDDSQLPKDRFSAERLKGVDSTLKIQPAKLEDSAVYLCASTFSPQETQYFGPGTRLLVL.

This clonotype was detected ten times or more. The CDR3 region is CASSLGAGGRTDTQYF. CDR3 sequence (DNA): TGCGCCAGCAGCTTGGGAGCGGGGGGGCGCACAGATACGCAGTATTTT. This sequence joins TRBV5-1 and TRBJ2-3, with 10 bases matching TRBD2. The CDR3 extends over 16 amino acids. The J segment lost 1 base and the V segment lost 0 bases, leaving 2 bases of the junction unmatched. Germline CDR1 reads SGHRS; CDR2 reads YFSETQ.

The chain joins TRBV2 to TRBJ2-7, with 9 bases that match TRBD1. The germline V gene encodes CDR1 SNHLY and CDR2 FYNNEI. The CDR3 has 12 residues. Germline trimming cut 10 bases from V and 13 bases from J; bases unmatched to any gene: 14. The CDR3 is CATHRDRDLPYF. Here the CDR3 DNA reads TGTGCCACTCACCGGGACAGGGACCTTCCCTACTTC.

This clonotype showed up many times. CDR3 DNA: TGCGCCAGCAGCTTAGGGGGCTACTCCTACAATGAGCAGTTCTTC. It is translated as CASSLGGYSYNEQFF. The chain carries TRBV5-1 and TRBJ2-1; TRBD1 matches at 7 bases. V trimming: 2 bases; J trimming: 0 bases; junction bases outside the gene matches: 2. Germline-derived CDR1 and CDR2 are SGHRS and YFSETQ. The CDR3 is 15 residues long.

This clonotype has a count of ten or more. The rearrangement uses TRBV20-1 and TRBJ1-6, with D maybe TRBD1 (5 bases). The CDR3 has 16 residues. The germline gives CDR1 DFQATT, CDR2 SNEGSKA (reference sequence). V was pared by 4 bases and J by 9 bases, with 22 bases between. The CDR3 DNA is TGCAGTGCTACGGGGCCAGGGATACCCTTAGGTTCACCCCTCCACTTT. It is translated as CSATGPGIPLGSPLHF.

In its sample, this clonotype was seen many times. The genes are TRBV5-1 and TRBJ1-2; no clear D. The V end lost 4 bases, the J end lost 3 bases, and 13 bases lay between the germline ends. From germline, CDR1 is SGHRS and CDR2 YFSETQ. CDR3 length: 14 residues. For the CDR3, the DNA is TGCGCCAGCAGCCCGGCGGGTTCGCACTATGGCTACACCTTC. It codes for CASSPAGSHYGYTF.

This clonotype has at least ten counts. This sequence joins TRBV5-1 and TRBJ2-3; D is unclear. V was cut by 0 bases and J by 0 bases, with 5 bases left in between. Germline lookup yields CDR1 SGHRS and CDR2 YFSETQ. The CDR3 is made up of 14 amino acids. The CDR3 region is CASSLVDSTDTQYF. The CDR3, as DNA: TGCGCCAGCAGCTTGGTGGATAGCACAGATACGCAGTATTTT.

In this sample, this clonotype turned up many times. This chain links TRBV3-1 with TRBJ1-1; tentative D call: TRBD1 (6 bases). Germline values: CDR1 LGHDT, CDR2 YNNKEL (reference sequence). The CDR3 consists of 16 residues. Trimming took off 0 bases at V and 5 bases at J, with 16 bases between the two ends. The CDR3 loop is CASSQDGGGRGTEAFF. The CDR3 DNA is TGTGCCAGCAGCCAAGACGGGGGAGGGAGGGGGACTGAAGCTTTCTTT.

The gene calls are TRBV20-1 and TRBJ1-5; maybe TRBD1 (5 bases). From germline, CDR1 is DFQATT and CDR2 SNEGSKA (reference sequence). There are 13 residues in the CDR3. V was clipped by 3 bases and J by 4 bases, with 10 bases between them. CDR3 nucleotides: TGCAGTGCTAGCGGAGACAGAAATCAGCCCCAGCATTTT. Protein: CSASGDRNQPQHF.

In this sample, this clonotype turned up many times. V usage is TRBV28 and J usage is TRBJ2-1; 8 bases line up with TRBD1. V lost 8 bases to trimming and J lost 7 bases; unmatched junction nucleotides: 13. This CDR3 contains 15 residues. Germline V gene data show CDR1 as MDHEN and CDR2 as SYDVKM. CDR3 loop: CASRQPRDRWNEQFF. CDR3 coding DNA: TGTGCCAGCCGTCAGCCGCGGGACAGGTGGAATGAGCAGTTCTTC.

This rearrangement joins TRBV7-1 to TRBJ2-1; TRBD2 might be the D (7 bases). TRBV7-1 is given ORF status, its function remaining uncertain. V lost 10 bases and J 3 bases, leaving 28 bases between the germline ends. This CDR3 spans 18 amino acids. This CDR3 is CATCQGAGGGQFYNEQFF. The CDR3 DNA is TGTGCCACCTGCCAAGGCGCTGGCGGGGGACAATTCTACAATGAGCAGTTCTTC.

This clonotype was counted a few times. The J gene is TRBJ1-5, the V gene TRBV2, with no clear D. Germline loops: CDR1 SNHLY, CDR2 FYNNEI. The CDR3 sequence is 14 residues long. V was trimmed by 2 bases and J by 5 bases, leaving 10 bases between them. The CDR3 coding sequence is TGTGCCAGCAGTGAACTGAGCGGGGATCAGCCCCAGCATTTT. The encoded protein is CASSELSGDQPQHF.

In this sample, this clonotype turned up many times. The gene calls are TRBV7-2 and TRBJ2-1, with D uncertain. The CDR3 length is 14 residues. V was clipped by 0 bases and J by 4 bases, with 7 bases between them. Germline V gene data show CDR1 as SGHTA and CDR2 as FQGNSA. The CDR3 DNA is TGTGCCAGCAGCTTAGCGTTGGAGTACAATGAGCAGTTCTTC. Its protein product is CASSLALEYNEQFF.

This clonotype was found many times. The J gene is TRBJ2-1, the V gene TRBV3-1, with D possibly matching TRBD1 (7 bases). Deletions cut 2 bases from V and 7 bases from J, with 12 bases between. Germline CDR1 LGHDT, CDR2 YNNKEL (reference sequence). The CDR3 has 14 residues. The DNA of the CDR3 is TGTGCCAGCAGCCAAATCTCAGGGGGGAATGAGCAGTTCTTC. It translates to CASSQISGGNEQFF.

In this sample, this clonotype turned up many times. This chain joins TRBV5-1 and TRBJ1-2; no reliable D call. Germline V gene sequence: CDR1 SGHRS, CDR2 YFSETQ. The CDR3 spans 16 residues. V was shortened by 1 base and J by 4 bases, with 17 bases between the two germline ends. This chain's CDR3 is CASSLIPASDFYGYTF. Written as DNA, the CDR3 is TGCGCCAGCAGCTTGATACCAGCTTCTGATTTCTATGGCTACACCTTC.

The V and J genes are TRBV20-1 and TRBJ1-5; a weak D match, TRBD1 (6 bases). Germline CDR1 is DFQATT and CDR2 is SNEGSKA (reference sequence). Deletions cut 8 bases from V and 7 bases from J, with 18 bases between. CDR3 length equals 13 residues. CDR3 in amino acids: CSSRGGRWQPQHF. The DNA of the CDR3 is TGCAGTTCCCGGGGGGGGCGCTGGCAGCCCCAGCATTTT.

This clonotype was seen repeatedly, ten times or more. The chain carries TRBV27 and TRBJ2-7; 9 positions agree with TRBD1. The V gene end was trimmed by 6 bases and the J gene end by 5 bases; junction bases not matched to a gene: 5. The CDR3 consists of 13 residues. Germline loops: CDR1 MNHEY, CDR2 SMNVEV (reference sequence). For the CDR3, the DNA is TGTGCCAGCAGGGGGACAGGGCGAAACGAGCAGTACTTC. This translates into CASRGTGRNEQYF.

This clonotype came up many times. V and J are TRBV5-1 and TRBJ2-5; no clear D gene. V gave up 4 bases and J gave up 4 bases, with 14 bases separating them. This CDR3 has 14 amino acids. CDR1 and CDR2 from the germline V gene are SGHRS and YFSETQ. The CDR3, as DNA: TGCGCCAGCAGCCTCACGGTAGTCGGAGAGACCCAGTACTTC. This encodes CASSLTVVGETQYF.